These 19 T cell receptor beta chains share one sample of origin, sequenced in a study of shared clonotypes between healthy human individuals. The naive CD8 fraction comprised CD45RO-negative cells positively selected for CCR7 and excluded terminally differentiated effector memory CD45RA+ cells. Sequencing used immunoSEQ multiplex PCR; TCRdb keeps in-frame clones, though not all of them. The sample contains around 2,100,000 clones, roughly 95% of which appear only once. The sequencing sample was made of naive CD8+ T cells sorted from blood. These TCRs come from a man aged 18 to 30 in good health.

The chain is built from TRBV19 and TRBJ2-3; D is tentatively TRBD1 or TRBD2 (5 bases each). Trimming took off 5 bases at V and 6 bases at J, with 15 bases between the two ends. Per germline, CDR1 LNHDA and CDR2 SQIVND (reference sequence). This CDR3 region has 14 residues. CDR3 in amino acids: CASSLGPVADTQYF. The CDR3 coding sequence is TGTGCCAGTAGTCTGGGACCCGTGGCTGATACGCAGTATTTT.

The table lists this clone with a count of one. This chain joins TRBV5-1 and TRBJ2-7; 8 bases are a match to TRBD1. CDR1 is SGHRS, CDR2 YFSETQ, per germline. This CDR3 has 15 amino acids. V gave up 0 bases and J gave up 4 bases; unmatched junction bases: 6. CDR3: CASSLEGDRRYEQYF. Here the CDR3 DNA reads TGCGCCAGCAGCTTGGAGGGGGACAGGAGATACGAGCAGTACTTC.

The chain recombines TRBV7-9 with TRBJ1-2; D gene ambiguous. The V gene's germline CDR1 is SEHNR and CDR2 FQNEAQ (reference sequence). This CDR3 is 14 amino acids long. V was cut by 5 bases and J by 5 bases, with 15 bases left in between. DNA of the CDR3: TGTGCCAGCAGCCCCGGCAGCCCAGTTTATGGCTACACCTTC. Residues: CASSPGSPVYGYTF.

This clone was recorded only once. This chain links TRBV5-1 with TRBJ2-5, with TRBD1 identical over 10 bases. J lost 5 bases, V lost 0 bases, and 10 bases had no gene match. Germline V gene lookup returns CDR1 SGHRS and CDR2 YFSETQ. The CDR3 has 17 amino acids. The CDR3 sequence: CASSLGFGTGDFETQYF. CDR3 coding DNA: TGCGCCAGCAGCTTGGGGTTCGGGACAGGGGATTTCGAGACCCAGTACTTC.

V usage is TRBV5-4 and J usage is TRBJ2-7; possibly TRBD1 for D (5 bases). From germline, CDR1 is SGHNT and CDR2 YYREEE (reference sequence). V was cut by 1 base and J by 6 bases, with 20 bases left in between. This CDR3 is 16 amino acids long. The CDR3 reads CASSLRLTGYGSEQYF. The CDR3 nucleotides are TGTGCCAGCAGCTTGAGATTAACAGGCTACGGTAGCGAGCAGTACTTC.

With regard to this clone: Other DNA sequences in the same sample also yield this CDR3. This chain uses TRBV19 with TRBJ2-7; tentatively, D is TRBD1 or TRBD2 (5 bases each). CDR1 LNHDA and CDR2 SQIVND come from the germline V gene (reference sequence). V shed 1 base and J shed 2 bases, with 9 bases lying between them. This CDR3 is built from 14 residues. DNA for the CDR3: TGTGCCAGTAGTATAGTCGGGGCACCCTACGAGCAGTACTTC. Residues: CASSIVGAPYEQYF.

Comments on this clone: Other DNA sequences in this sample translate to the same CDR3. J is TRBJ2-3 and V is TRBV28; 8 bases fit TRBD2. The length of the CDR3 is 15 residues. The V gene's germline CDR1 is MDHEN and CDR2 SYDVKM. The J segment lost 0 bases and the V segment lost 5 bases, leaving 4 bases of the junction unmatched. The CDR3 DNA sequence: TGTGCCAGCAGTCTTAGCGGGGTTAGCACAGATACGCAGTATTTT. Translating gives CASSLSGVSTDTQYF. Supplemented by reference TRBV28 and TRBJ2-3, the full variable domain reads DVKVTQSSRYLVKRTGEKVFLECVQDMDHENMFWYRQDPGLGLRLIYFSYDVKMKEKGDIPEGYSVSREKKERFSLILESASTNQTSMYLCASSLSGVSTDTQYFGPGTRLTVL.

The chain links TRBV13 to TRBJ1-5; D might be TRBD1 (5 bases). CDR1 is PRHDT and CDR2 is FYEKMQ in the germline V gene (reference sequence). This CDR3 has 14 residues. V was pared by 5 bases and J by 3 bases, with 11 bases between. CDR3 in DNA: TGTGCCAGCAGCAACCGGGACGCCAATCAGCCCCAGCATTTT. Translating gives CASSNRDANQPQHF.

The chain couples TRBV29-1 to TRBJ2-7; D is undetermined. Germline V gene data show CDR1 as SQVTM and CDR2 as ANQGSEA. The V and J ends lost 0 bases and 2 bases respectively, with 5 bases between them. This CDR3 region has 12 residues. CDR3 protein: CSVEDLTYEQYF. The CDR3 nucleotides are TGCAGCGTTGAAGATCTGACCTACGAGCAGTACTTC.

This sequence joins TRBV11-1 and TRBJ2-7, with D hard to call. The ends were cut back, 4 bases at V and 2 bases at J, with 9 bases in the middle. Germline CDR1 SGHAT, CDR2 FQDESV (reference sequence). The CDR3 covers 13 residues. This CDR3 is CASSYGGAYEQYF. The CDR3 region has the DNA TGTGCCAGCAGCTACGGTGGGGCCTACGAGCAGTACTTC.

The chain combines TRBV27 with TRBJ1-5; D not resolved. The germline V gene has CDR1 MNHEY and CDR2 SMNVEV (reference sequence). The CDR3 runs to 18 residues. Trimming took off 2 bases at V and 0 bases at J, with 17 bases between the two ends. The CDR3: CASSLVGAIGNSNQPQHF. DNA of the CDR3: TGTGCCAGCAGTTTAGTCGGCGCCATCGGAAATAGCAATCAGCCCCAGCATTTT.

The chain has TRBV7-9 and TRBJ2-1; no definite D call. Trimming pared 4 bases from V and 10 bases from J, leaving 8 bases between. CDR1 and CDR2 from the germline V gene are SEHNR and FQNEAQ (reference sequence). The CDR3 contains 11 residues. The CDR3 DNA sequence: TGTGCCAGCAGCTGGGGTCTAGAGCAGTTCTTC. Protein: CASSWGLEQFF.

The V call is TRBV6-1, the J call TRBJ1-6, with D perhaps matching TRBD1 (6 bases). The length of the CDR3 is 16 residues. V lost 2 bases and J 6 bases, leaving 14 bases between the germline ends. Germline CDR1 MNHNS, CDR2 SASEGT. The CDR3 loop reads CASSEILGGPNSPLHF. The CDR3 DNA sequence: TGTGCCAGCAGTGAAATTTTGGGGGGGCCTAATTCACCCCTCCACTTT.

In regard to this clone: This sample also contains other DNA sequences that code for the same CDR3. The J gene is TRBJ2-3, the V gene TRBV28, with D possibly being TRBD2 (5 bases). Per the germline V gene, CDR1 is MDHEN and CDR2 is SYDVKM. V was trimmed by 1 base and J by 0 bases, leaving 5 bases between them. The CDR3 extends over 14 amino acids. The DNA of the CDR3 is TGTGCCAGCAGTTTATTAGCGAGCACAGATACGCAGTATTTT. It codes for CASSLLASTDTQYF.

This rearrangement joins TRBV7-8 to TRBJ2-1; D is perhaps TRBD2 (6 bases). The V end was cut by 5 bases, the J end by 5 bases, with 13 bases between. Germline CDR1 is SGHVS and CDR2 is FQNEAQ. The CDR3 contains 14 residues. CDR3 DNA sequence: TGTGCCAGCAGCCGCTCCGGGGGTAACAATGAGCAGTTCTTC. Its translation: CASSRSGGNNEQFF.

The J gene is TRBJ1-1, the V gene TRBV19; TRBD1 matches 10 bases. Looked up from germline, CDR1 is LNHDA and CDR2 is SQIVND (reference sequence). V gave up 3 bases and J gave up 2 bases; unmatched junction bases: 12. The CDR3 is made up of 18 amino acids. Here the CDR3 reads CASSIRLRGQGFNTEAFF. In DNA, the CDR3 is TGTGCCAGTAGTATTCGACTTCGGGGACAGGGGTTTAACACTGAAGCTTTCTTT.

The J gene is TRBJ1-1, the V gene TRBV18; D ambiguous. The CDR3 extends over 12 amino acids. CDR1 and CDR2 from the germline V gene are KGHSH and LQKENI. The germline V and J ends were trimmed by 4 bases and 4 bases, with 7 bases remaining between them. The CDR3 region has the DNA TGTGCCAGCTCACAGGGCTTCACTGAAGCTTTCTTT. Encoded protein: CASSQGFTEAFF.

Of note for this clone: Additional DNA sequences in this sample encode the identical CDR3. This chain uses TRBV2 with TRBJ2-5; no reliable D call. From germline, CDR1 is SNHLY and CDR2 FYNNEI. The CDR3 is 10 residues long. V dropped 8 bases and J dropped 3 bases, with 4 bases sitting between them. Written as DNA, the CDR3 is TGTGCCAGCTCTGAAGAGACCCAGTACTTC. Protein product: CASSEETQYF. The full variable domain, in which reference TRBV2 and TRBJ2-5 provide the parts outside the CDR3, is EPEVTQTPSHQVTQMGQEVILRCVPISNHLYFYWYRQILGQKVEFLVSFYNNEISEKSEIFDDQFSVERPDGSNFTLKIRSTKLEDSAMYFCASSEETQYFGPGTRLLVL.

The chain couples TRBV2 to TRBJ2-7, with D unresolved. The CDR3 runs 14 residues. V lost 5 bases to trimming and J lost 1 base, with 12 bases between them. Germline V lookup: CDR1 SNHLY, CDR2 FYNNEI. CDR3 protein: CASSSAGRSYEQYF. CDR3 coding DNA: TGTGCCAGCAGTTCAGCCGGCCGATCCTACGAGCAGTACTTC.